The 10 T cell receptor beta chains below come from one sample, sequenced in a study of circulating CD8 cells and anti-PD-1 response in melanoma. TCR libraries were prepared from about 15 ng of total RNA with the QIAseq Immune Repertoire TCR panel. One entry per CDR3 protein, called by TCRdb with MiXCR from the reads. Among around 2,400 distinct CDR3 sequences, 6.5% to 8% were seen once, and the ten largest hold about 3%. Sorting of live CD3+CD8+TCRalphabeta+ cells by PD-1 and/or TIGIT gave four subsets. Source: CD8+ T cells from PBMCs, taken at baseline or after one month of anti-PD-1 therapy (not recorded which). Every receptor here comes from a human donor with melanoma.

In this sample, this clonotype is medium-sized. In nucleotides, the CDR3 is TGTGCCAGCAGCTTACTTAGCGGGAGCTCCTACAATGAGCAGTTCTTC. Translation: CASSLLSGSSYNEQFF. The V call is TRBV7-2, the J call TRBJ2-1, with TRBD2 matching 9 bases. V lost 2 bases, J lost 0 bases, and 2 bases stayed unmatched. Germline CDR1 reads SGHTA; CDR2 reads FQGNSA. This CDR3 region has 16 residues.

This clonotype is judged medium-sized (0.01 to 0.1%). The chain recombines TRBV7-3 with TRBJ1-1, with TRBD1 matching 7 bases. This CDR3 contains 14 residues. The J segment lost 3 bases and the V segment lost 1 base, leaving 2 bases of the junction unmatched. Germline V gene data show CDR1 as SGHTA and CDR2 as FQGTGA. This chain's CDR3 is CASSLIRGDTEAFF. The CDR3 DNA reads TGTGCCAGCAGCTTAATCAGGGGGGACACTGAAGCTTTCTTT.

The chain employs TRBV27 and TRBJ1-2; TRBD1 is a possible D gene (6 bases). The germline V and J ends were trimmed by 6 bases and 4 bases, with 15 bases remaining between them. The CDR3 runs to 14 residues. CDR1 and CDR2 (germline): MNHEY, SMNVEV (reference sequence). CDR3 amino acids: CASSEGGQSYGYTF. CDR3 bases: TGTGCCAGCAGCGAGGGGGGGCAAAGCTATGGCTACACCTTC.

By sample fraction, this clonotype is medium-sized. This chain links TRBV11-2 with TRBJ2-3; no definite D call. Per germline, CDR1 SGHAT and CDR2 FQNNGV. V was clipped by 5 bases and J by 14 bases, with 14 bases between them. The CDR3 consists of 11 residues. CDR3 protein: CASSQDPLLYF. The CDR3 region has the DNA TGTGCCAGCAGCCAGGATCCTTTGCTGTATTTT. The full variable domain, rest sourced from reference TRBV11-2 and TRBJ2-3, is EAGVAQSPRYKIIEKRQSVAFWCNPISGHATLYWYQQILGQGPKLLIQFQNNGVVDDSQLPKDRFSAERLKGVDSTLKIQPAKLEDSAVYLCASSQDPLLYFGPGTRLTVL.

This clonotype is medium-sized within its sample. The chain's CDR3 is CASSDPTGQDRGRHEQYF. Written as DNA, the CDR3 is TGTGCCAGCAGTGACCCCACCGGCCAGGACAGGGGGCGACACGAGCAGTACTTC. The V and J genes are TRBV6-4 and TRBJ2-7, with 11 nucleotides matching TRBD1. V was clipped by 2 bases and J by 5 bases; unmatched bases: 14. The V gene's germline CDR1 is MRHNA and CDR2 SNTAGT. This CDR3 region has 18 residues.

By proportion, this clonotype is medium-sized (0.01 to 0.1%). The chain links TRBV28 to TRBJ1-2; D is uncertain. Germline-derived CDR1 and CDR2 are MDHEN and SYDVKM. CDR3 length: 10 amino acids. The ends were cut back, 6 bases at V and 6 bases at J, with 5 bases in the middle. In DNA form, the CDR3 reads TGTGCCAGCAGGCGTAATGGCTACACCTTC. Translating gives CASRRNGYTF.

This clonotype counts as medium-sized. The CDR3 protein is CASSPGTGSYEQYF. The CDR3 region has the DNA TGTGCCAGCAGCCCCGGGACAGGGTCATACGAGCAGTACTTC. The rearrangement joins TRBV5-4 to TRBJ2-7; 9 nucleotides align to TRBD1. The CDR3 has 14 amino acids. Trimming took 4 bases from V and 4 from J; bases not matched to a gene: 6. Germline CDR1 SGHNT, CDR2 YYREEE (reference sequence).

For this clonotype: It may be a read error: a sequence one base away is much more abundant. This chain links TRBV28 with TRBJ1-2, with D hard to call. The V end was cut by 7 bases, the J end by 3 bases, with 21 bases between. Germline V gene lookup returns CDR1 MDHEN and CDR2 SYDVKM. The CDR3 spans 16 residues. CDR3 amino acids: CASTSLFVGRYYGYTF. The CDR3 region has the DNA TGTGCCAGCACCTCCTTGTTTGTCGGGCGCTACTATGGCTACACCTTC.

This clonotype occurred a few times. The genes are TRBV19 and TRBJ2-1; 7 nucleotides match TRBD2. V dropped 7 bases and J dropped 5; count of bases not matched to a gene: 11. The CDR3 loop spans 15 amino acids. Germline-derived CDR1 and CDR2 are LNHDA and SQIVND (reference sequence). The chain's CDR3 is CASNLAVPSDNEQFF. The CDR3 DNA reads TGTGCCAGTAACCTAGCGGTACCGTCAGACAATGAGCAGTTCTTC. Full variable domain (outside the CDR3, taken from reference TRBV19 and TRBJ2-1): DGGITQSPKYLFRKEGQNVTLSCEQNLNHDAMYWYRQDPGQGLRLIYYSQIVNDFQKGDIAEGYSVSREKKESFPLTVTSAQKNPTAFYLCASNLAVPSDNEQFFGPGTRLTVL.

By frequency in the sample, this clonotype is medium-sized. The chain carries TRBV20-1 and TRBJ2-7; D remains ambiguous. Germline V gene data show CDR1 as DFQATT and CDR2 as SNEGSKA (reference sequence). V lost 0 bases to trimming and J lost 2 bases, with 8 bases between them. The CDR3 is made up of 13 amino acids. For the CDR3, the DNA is TGCAGTGCTAGAGATCTACAGACCTACGAGCAGTACTTC. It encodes CSARDLQTYEQYF.